This T cell receptor (beta chain) was captured in a study of spatial heterogeneity in lung cancer. Study-wide context: Every unique TCR and UMI combination, on average, appeared more than ten times in raw reads.

Via MiXCR, TCRdb re-called the 5' RACE reads, giving one row per CDR3 protein. Seen here are approximately 40,000 distinct CDR3 sequences, around 7.5% observed once, and the top ten hold 28%. Time point specified: sample taken at primary tumor resection. Trimming took 4 bases from V and 3 from J; bases not matched to a gene: 4. Germline V gene lookup returns CDR1 MNHNY and CDR2 SVGAGI (reference sequence). This CDR3 contains 16 residues. The chain recombines TRBV6-6 with TRBJ2-1, with 12 bases matching TRBD2. The specimen comprised PBMCs, sampled at surgery. The receptor was isolated from a male donor with early-stage non-small cell lung cancer. CDR3 coding DNA: TGTGCCAGCAGTTCGGGGGGACTAGCGGGCTACAATGAGCAGTTCTTC. This codes for CASSSGGLAGYNEQFF.